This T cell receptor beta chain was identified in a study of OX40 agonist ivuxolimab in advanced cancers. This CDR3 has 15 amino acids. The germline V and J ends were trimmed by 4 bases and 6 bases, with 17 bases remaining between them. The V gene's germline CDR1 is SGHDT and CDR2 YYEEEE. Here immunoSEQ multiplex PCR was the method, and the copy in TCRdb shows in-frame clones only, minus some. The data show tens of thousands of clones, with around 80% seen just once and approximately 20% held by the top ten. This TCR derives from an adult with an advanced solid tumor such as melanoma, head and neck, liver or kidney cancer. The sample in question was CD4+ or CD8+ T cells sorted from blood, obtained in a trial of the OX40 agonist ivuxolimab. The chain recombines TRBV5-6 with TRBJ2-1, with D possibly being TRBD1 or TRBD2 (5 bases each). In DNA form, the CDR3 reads TGTGCCAGCAGCGCCTGGGACCGCTGGGGCAATGAGCAGTTCTTC. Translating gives CASSAWDRWGNEQFF.